Shown below are 24 T cell receptor beta chains from a single sample sequenced in a study of STAT5B mutations in CD4+ large granular lymphocyte leukemia. The assay was immunoSEQ multiplex PCR, and TCRdb's table has in-frame clones only and misses some. The table lists some 40,000 clones, roughly 79% of them singletons. The sample consisted of CD4+ T cells from blood buffy coats. These TCRs come from a human donor in good health.

This rearrangement joins TRBV10-3 to TRBJ2-2, with D perhaps being TRBD1 or TRBD2 (5 bases each). The CDR3 runs 13 residues. Trimming left V 3 bases short and J 13 bases short, with 15 bases between. CDR1 ENHRY and CDR2 SYGVKD come from the germline V gene. This chain's CDR3 is CAISEGVGSGLFF. CDR3 DNA sequence: TGTGCCATCAGTGAAGGGGTCGGCAGCGGGCTGTTTTTT.

V and J are TRBV4-3 and TRBJ1-2; D uncertain. Germline CDR1 and CDR2: LGHNA and YSLEER. V dropped 1 base and J dropped 2 bases, with 20 bases sitting between them. The CDR3 extends over 18 amino acids. CDR3 sequence (DNA): TGCGCCAGCAGCCAAGGGGAACCGGGTTCCACTATAAACTATGGCTACACCTTC. Protein: CASSQGEPGSTINYGYTF.

The CDR3 region has the DNA TGTGCCAGTATAGGGACCCCCGGGGGAGGGCTGCAGTTCTTC. Protein product: CASIGTPGGGLQFF. The chain combines TRBV19 with TRBJ2-1; 7 bases map to TRBD2. The V gene end was trimmed by 7 bases and the J gene end by 12 bases; junction bases not matched to a gene: 15. Germline-derived CDR1 and CDR2 are LNHDA and SQIVND (reference sequence). The CDR3 totals 14 residues.

In its sample, this clone was seen a few times. The V call is TRBV9, the J call TRBJ2-2; D not resolved. The V end lost 4 bases, the J end lost 6 bases, and 7 bases lay between the germline ends. Germline values: CDR1 SGDLS, CDR2 YYNGEE. CDR3 length equals 12 residues. CDR3 nucleotides: TGTGCCAGCAGCCTGATTTCCGGGGAGCTGTTTTTT. The encoded protein is CASSLISGELFF.

The chain couples TRBV10-3 to TRBJ2-4; the D gene could be TRBD1 or TRBD2 (5 bases each). CDR3 size: 13 residues. The V end was cut by 4 bases, the J end by 12 bases, with 16 bases between. Germline loops: CDR1 ENHRY, CDR2 SYGVKD. CDR3 DNA: TGTGCCATCAGTGGTATAGGGACGAGGGGTCAGTACTTC. It specifies CAISGIGTRGQYF.

J is TRBJ2-7 and V is TRBV5-1; the D is unclear. The germline CDR1 and CDR2 sequences are SGHRS and YFSETQ. Trimming cost V 0 bases and J 5 bases, with 9 bases left between them. This CDR3 is built from 13 residues. DNA for the CDR3: TGCGCCAGCAGCTTGGGGGCCTGGGACGAGCAGTACTTC. As protein: CASSLGAWDEQYF. Full variable domain (outside the CDR3, taken from reference TRBV5-1 and TRBJ2-7): KAGVTQTPRYLIKTRGQQVTLSCSPISGHRSVSWYQQTPGQGLQFLFEYFSETQRNKGNFPGRFSGRQFSNSRSEMNVSTLELGDSALYLCASSLGAWDEQYFGPGTRLTVT.

This clone has just a few counts. This sequence joins TRBV6-5 and TRBJ1-4; D is perhaps TRBD1 (5 bases). The CDR3 covers 14 residues. Trimming stripped 6 bases from V and 5 bases from J, with 13 bases between. Per germline, CDR1 MNHEY and CDR2 SVGAGI. Here the CDR3 DNA reads TGTGCCAGCAGCCCGGGGGTTGGGAATGAAAAACTGTTTTTT. Amino acids: CASSPGVGNEKLFF.

This chain links TRBV6-1 with TRBJ1-2; no reliable D call. Per the germline V gene, CDR1 is MNHNS and CDR2 is SASEGT. V gave up 2 bases and J gave up 0 bases, with 13 bases separating them. The CDR3 loop spans 16 amino acids. CDR3 in DNA: TGTGCCAGCAGTGAACAGCCAGCCGCCACTAACTATGGCTACACCTTC. Residues: CASSEQPAATNYGYTF.

V is TRBV19 and J is TRBJ1-5; a possible D gene is TRBD1 (6 bases). V lost 3 bases, J lost 2 bases, and 11 bases lay in between. Germline lookup yields CDR1 LNHDA and CDR2 SQIVND (reference sequence). The length of the CDR3 is 15 residues. The CDR3 loop is CASSIQQGGNQPQHF. The CDR3 DNA reads TGTGCCAGTAGTATTCAACAGGGCGGCAATCAGCCCCAGCATTTT.

This clone was counted between two and nine times. The rearrangement joins TRBV11-2 to TRBJ1-2, with TRBD1 as a possible D gene (6 bases). Trimming stripped 5 bases from V and 0 bases from J, with 16 bases between. The CDR3 loop spans 16 amino acids. The germline CDR1 and CDR2 sequences are SGHAT and FQNNGV. The DNA of the CDR3 is TGTGCCAGCAGCAACCCGGCAGGGGCCACTAACTATGGCTACACCTTC. Translating gives CASSNPAGATNYGYTF.

The chain joins TRBV7-9 to TRBJ2-3; tentative D call: TRBD1 (7 bases). This CDR3 has 15 residues. V was trimmed by 4 bases and J by 6 bases, leaving 17 bases between them. Germline assignment: CDR1 SEHNR and CDR2 FQNEAQ (reference sequence). CDR3 region: CASSWYGRGVDTQYF. In DNA form, the CDR3 reads TGTGCCAGCAGCTGGTACGGCAGGGGGGTGGATACGCAGTATTTT.

The chain couples TRBV5-1 to TRBJ2-3, with D hard to call. Germline V lookup: CDR1 SGHRS, CDR2 YFSETQ. This CDR3 has 14 residues. V lost 0 bases, J lost 3 bases, and 8 bases lay in between. The CDR3 DNA follows: TGCGCCAGCAGCTTGGCTTGGGAAACAGATACGCAGTATTTT. As protein: CASSLAWETDTQYF.

The genes are TRBV7-6 and TRBJ2-5; D unclear. This CDR3 has 16 residues. V shed 0 bases and J shed 3 bases, with 14 bases lying between them. Germline CDR1 reads SGHVS; CDR2 reads FNYEAQ. This chain's CDR3 is CASSLAQARGEETQYF. The CDR3 bases are TGTGCCAGCAGCTTAGCGCAGGCCCGTGGGGAAGAGACCCAGTACTTC.

This rearrangement joins TRBV5-4 to TRBJ2-5; possibly TRBD2 for D (6 bases). The CDR3 spans 14 residues. V shed 1 base and J shed 4 bases, with 11 bases lying between them. Germline CDR1 is SGHNT and CDR2 is YYREEE (reference sequence). CDR3 protein: CASSLIEGGETQYF. DNA for the CDR3: TGTGCCAGCAGCTTGATCGAGGGAGGAGAGACCCAGTACTTC.

The J gene is TRBJ2-3, the V gene TRBV18; D call uncertain. V was shortened by 6 bases and J by 1 base, with 8 bases between the two germline ends. This CDR3 has 13 residues. In germline, CDR1 is KGHSH, CDR2 LQKENI. CDR3 amino acids: CASSLPGTDTQYF. The CDR3 region has the DNA TGTGCCAGCTCCCTTCCGGGCACAGATACGCAGTATTTT.

The rearrangement links TRBV28 to TRBJ2-3; D is unclear. Germline CDR1 is MDHEN and CDR2 is SYDVKM. The CDR3 extends over 13 amino acids. With 1 base removed from V and 6 bases from J, the gap between germline ends came to 8 bases. This chain's CDR3 is CASSLSSPDTQYF. The CDR3 nucleotides read TGTGCCAGCAGTTTATCAAGTCCCGATACGCAGTATTTT.

The V and J genes are TRBV25-1 and TRBJ2-5, with a weak D call TRBD2 (5 bases). Germline assignment: CDR1 MGHDK and CDR2 SYGVNS. V was cut by 6 bases and J by 7 bases, with 18 bases left in between. The CDR3 is made up of 14 amino acids. The CDR3 DNA follows: TGTGCCAGCAGCGTAGGCGCCAGCCGGGGGACCCAGTACTTC. It encodes CASSVGASRGTQYF.

V usage is TRBV4-1 and J usage is TRBJ1-1, with no clear D. The CDR3 consists of 16 residues. Trimming left V 1 base short and J 0 bases short, with 12 bases between. The germline V gene encodes CDR1 MGHRA and CDR2 YSYEKL. The CDR3: CASSQGDRYLNTEAFF. For the CDR3, the DNA is TGCGCCAGCAGCCAAGGTGACCGATACCTGAACACTGAAGCTTTCTTT.

The chain uses TRBV19 and TRBJ1-1; no definite D call. Germline CDR1 and CDR2: LNHDA and SQIVND (reference sequence). The CDR3 has 13 amino acids. Trimming left V 10 bases short and J 1 base short, with 13 bases between. The CDR3 here is CAISDYPNTEAFF. The CDR3, as DNA: TGTGCCATCTCGGACTATCCGAACACTGAAGCTTTCTTT.

The chain couples TRBV10-1 to TRBJ2-3, with TRBD2 matching 8 bases. The CDR3 spans 16 residues. From germline, CDR1 is WNHNN and CDR2 SYGVQD (reference sequence). Trimming at V came to 0 bases and at J to 7 bases, leaving 9 bases not matched to a gene. The CDR3 reads CASSESGREAAYTQYF. The CDR3 coding sequence is TGCGCCAGCAGTGAGTCGGGGCGGGAGGCCGCTTATACGCAGTATTTT.

CDR3 amino acids: CAISEYRLYEQYF. In nucleotides, the CDR3 is TGTGCCATCAGTGAGTATAGGCTCTACGAGCAGTACTTC. The chain is built from TRBV10-3 and TRBJ2-7; D gene uncertain. The CDR3 has 13 residues. Germline CDR1 ENHRY, CDR2 SYGVKD. Between the trimmed V and J ends, which lost 1 base and 3 bases, there was a span of 7 bases.

The chain joins TRBV9 to TRBJ1-3, with D uncertain. V shed 4 bases and J shed 0 bases, with 14 bases lying between them. CDR1 is SGDLS and CDR2 is YYNGEE in the germline V gene. This CDR3 spans 16 amino acids. The CDR3 spells CASSRGADGSGNTIYF. In nucleotides, the CDR3 is TGTGCCAGCAGCCGAGGAGCGGACGGCTCTGGAAACACCATATATTTT.

The chain combines TRBV6-1 with TRBJ2-2, with a possible D match to TRBD1 (6 bases). Germline lookup yields CDR1 MNHNS and CDR2 SASEGT. Trimming left V 1 base short and J 7 bases short, with 10 bases between. The CDR3 loop spans 14 amino acids. CDR3 region: CASSEGPGVGELFF. For the CDR3, the DNA is TGTGCCAGCAGTGAAGGCCCAGGGGTCGGGGAGCTGTTTTTT.

This clone was observed a single time. The V call is TRBV19, the J call TRBJ2-7; a weak D match, TRBD1 (6 bases). From germline, CDR1 is LNHDA and CDR2 SQIVND (reference sequence). The CDR3 loop spans 15 amino acids. Trimming took off 6 bases at V and 0 bases at J, with 15 bases between the two ends. The CDR3 region is CASRPTGLSSYEQYF. Here the CDR3 DNA reads TGTGCCAGTAGGCCCACAGGGTTAAGCTCCTACGAGCAGTACTTC.